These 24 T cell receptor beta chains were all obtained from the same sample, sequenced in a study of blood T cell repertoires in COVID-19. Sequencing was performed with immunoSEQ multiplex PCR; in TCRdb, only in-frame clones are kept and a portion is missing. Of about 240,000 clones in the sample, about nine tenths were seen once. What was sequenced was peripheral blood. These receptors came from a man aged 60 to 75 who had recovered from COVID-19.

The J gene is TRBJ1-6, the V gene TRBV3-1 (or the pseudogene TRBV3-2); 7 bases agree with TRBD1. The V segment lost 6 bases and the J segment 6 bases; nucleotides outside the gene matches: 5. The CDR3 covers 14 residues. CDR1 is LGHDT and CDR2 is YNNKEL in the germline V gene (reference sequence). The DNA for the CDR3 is TGTGCCAGCAGTTTGACAGGGCGTAATTCACCCCTCCACTTT. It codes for CASSLTGRNSPLHF.

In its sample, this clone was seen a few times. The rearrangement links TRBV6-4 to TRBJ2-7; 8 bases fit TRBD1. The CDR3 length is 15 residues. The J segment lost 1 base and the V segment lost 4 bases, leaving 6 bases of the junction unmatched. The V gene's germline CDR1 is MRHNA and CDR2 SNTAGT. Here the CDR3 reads CASSARQGRSYEQYV. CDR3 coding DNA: TGTGCCAGCAGTGCAAGACAGGGGCGATCCTACGAGCAGTACGTC.

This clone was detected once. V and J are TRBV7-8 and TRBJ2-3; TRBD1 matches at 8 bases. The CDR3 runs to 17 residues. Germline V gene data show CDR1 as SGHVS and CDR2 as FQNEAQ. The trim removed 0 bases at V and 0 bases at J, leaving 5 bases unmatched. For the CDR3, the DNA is TGTGCCAGCAGCTTAGCGCTAGGACAGGGTAGCACAGATACGCAGTATTTT. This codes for CASSLALGQGSTDTQYF.

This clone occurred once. The CDR3 here is CASSSGQTNEKLFF. CDR3 nucleotide sequence: TGTGCCAGCAGCTCGGGACAGACTAATGAAAAACTGTTTTTT. V is TRBV5-6 and J is TRBJ1-4; TRBD1 agrees at 7 bases. Germline values: CDR1 SGHDT, CDR2 YYEEEE. Trimming removed 3 bases from V and 2 bases from J; junction bases left unmatched: 1. CDR3 length: 14 amino acids.

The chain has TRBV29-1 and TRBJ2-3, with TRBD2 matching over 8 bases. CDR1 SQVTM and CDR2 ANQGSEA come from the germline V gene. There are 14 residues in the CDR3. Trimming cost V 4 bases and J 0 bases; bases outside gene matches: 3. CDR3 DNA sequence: TGCAGCGTTGGAACTAGCGGTAGCACAGATACGCAGTATTTT. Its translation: CSVGTSGSTDTQYF.

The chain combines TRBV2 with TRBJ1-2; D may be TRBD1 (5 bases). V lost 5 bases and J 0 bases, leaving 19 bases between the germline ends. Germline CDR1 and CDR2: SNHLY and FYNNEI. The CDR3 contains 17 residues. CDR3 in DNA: TGTGCCAGCAGTCCGTTCGGGGGACCAAGGACTAACTATGGCTACACCTTC. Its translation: CASSPFGGPRTNYGYTF.

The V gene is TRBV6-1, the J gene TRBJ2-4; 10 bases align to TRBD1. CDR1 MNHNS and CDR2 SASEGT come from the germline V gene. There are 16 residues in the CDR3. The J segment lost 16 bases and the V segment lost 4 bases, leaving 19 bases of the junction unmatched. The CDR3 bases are TGTGCCAGCAGTGGGGCACCCGGGACAGGGGTTAATTGGAGTTACTTC. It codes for CASSGAPGTGVNWSYF.

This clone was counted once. This CDR3 reads CASRPGGANEKLFF. DNA for the CDR3: TGTGCCAGCAGGCCGGGGGGTGCTAATGAAAAACTGTTTTTT. J is TRBJ1-4 and V is TRBV6-5; maybe TRBD1 (5 bases). The germline V gene encodes CDR1 MNHEY and CDR2 SVGAGI. The ends were cut back, 6 bases at V and 3 bases at J, with 11 bases in the middle. The CDR3 runs to 14 residues.

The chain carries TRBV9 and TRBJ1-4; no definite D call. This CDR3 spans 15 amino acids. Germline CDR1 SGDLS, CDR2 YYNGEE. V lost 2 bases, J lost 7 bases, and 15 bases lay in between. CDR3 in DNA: TGTGCCAGCAGCGTCCGAGCGGTCTCAGGTGAAAAACTGTTTTTT. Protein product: CASSVRAVSGEKLFF.

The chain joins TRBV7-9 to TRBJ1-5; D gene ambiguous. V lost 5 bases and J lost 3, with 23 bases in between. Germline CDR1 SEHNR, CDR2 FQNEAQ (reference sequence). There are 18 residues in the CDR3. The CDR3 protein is CASSHWRTQLFANQPQHF. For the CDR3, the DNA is TGTGCCAGCAGCCACTGGCGGACTCAGCTATTTGCCAATCAGCCCCAGCATTTT.

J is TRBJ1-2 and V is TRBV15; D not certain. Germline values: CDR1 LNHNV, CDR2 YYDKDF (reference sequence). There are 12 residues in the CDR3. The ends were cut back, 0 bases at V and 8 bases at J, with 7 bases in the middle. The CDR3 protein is CATSRDSGGYTF. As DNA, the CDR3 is TGTGCCACCAGCAGAGATTCGGGGGGCTACACCTTC.

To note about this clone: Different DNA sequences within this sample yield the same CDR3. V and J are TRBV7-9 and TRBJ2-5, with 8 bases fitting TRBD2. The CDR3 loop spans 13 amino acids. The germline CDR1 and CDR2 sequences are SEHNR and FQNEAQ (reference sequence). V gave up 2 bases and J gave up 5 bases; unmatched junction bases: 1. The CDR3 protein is CASSLRGGETQYF. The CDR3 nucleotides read TGTGCCAGCAGCTTACGGGGGGGCGAGACCCAGTACTTC. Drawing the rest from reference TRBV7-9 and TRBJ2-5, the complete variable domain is DTGVSQNPRHKITKRGQNVTFRCDPISEHNRLYWYRQTLGQGPEFLTYFQNEAQLEKSRLLSDRFSAERPKGSFSTLEIQRTEQGDSAMYLCASSLRGGETQYFGPGTRLLVL.

In nucleotides, the CDR3 is TGTGCCAGTAACTCGGGACTGATGAACACTGAAGCTTTCTTT. Residues: CASNSGLMNTEAFF. V is TRBV19 and J is TRBJ1-1, with D tentatively TRBD1 (5 bases). The CDR3 totals 14 residues. V shed 7 bases and J shed 0 bases, with 12 bases lying between them. Germline V lookup: CDR1 LNHDA, CDR2 SQIVND (reference sequence).

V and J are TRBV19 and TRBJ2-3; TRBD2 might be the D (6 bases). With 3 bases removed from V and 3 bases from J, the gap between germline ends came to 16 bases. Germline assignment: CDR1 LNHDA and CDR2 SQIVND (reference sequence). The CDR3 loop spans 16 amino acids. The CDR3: CASSITAGLATDTQYF. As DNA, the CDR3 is TGTGCCAGTAGTATTACCGCGGGACTGGCAACAGATACGCAGTATTTT.

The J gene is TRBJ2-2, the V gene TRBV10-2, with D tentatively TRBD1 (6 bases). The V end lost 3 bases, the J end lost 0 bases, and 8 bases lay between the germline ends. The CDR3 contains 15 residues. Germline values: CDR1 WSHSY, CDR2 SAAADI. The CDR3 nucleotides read TGCGCCAGCAGTGAACAGGGACCGAACACCGGGGAGCTGTTTTTT. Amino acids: CASSEQGPNTGELFF.

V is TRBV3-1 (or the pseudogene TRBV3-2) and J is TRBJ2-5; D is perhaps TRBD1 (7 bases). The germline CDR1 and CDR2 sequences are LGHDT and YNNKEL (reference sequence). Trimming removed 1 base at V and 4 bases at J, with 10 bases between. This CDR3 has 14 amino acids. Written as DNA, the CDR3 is TGTGCCAGCAGCCAAGTCCAGGGGGGAGAGACCCAGTACTTC. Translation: CASSQVQGGETQYF.

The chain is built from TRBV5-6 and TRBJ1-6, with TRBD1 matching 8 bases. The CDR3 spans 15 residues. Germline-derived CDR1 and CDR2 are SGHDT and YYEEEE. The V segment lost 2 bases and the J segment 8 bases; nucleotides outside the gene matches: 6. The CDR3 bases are TGTGCCAGCAGCTTCGTAGACAGGGGTCATTCACCCCTCCACTTT. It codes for CASSFVDRGHSPLHF.

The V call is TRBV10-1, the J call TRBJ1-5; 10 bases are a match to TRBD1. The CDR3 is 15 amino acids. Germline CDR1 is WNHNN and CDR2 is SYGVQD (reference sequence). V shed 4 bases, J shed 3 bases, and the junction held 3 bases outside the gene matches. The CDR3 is CASSGTGGYNQPQHF. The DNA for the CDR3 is TGCGCCAGCAGTGGGACAGGGGGGTACAATCAGCCCCAGCATTTT.

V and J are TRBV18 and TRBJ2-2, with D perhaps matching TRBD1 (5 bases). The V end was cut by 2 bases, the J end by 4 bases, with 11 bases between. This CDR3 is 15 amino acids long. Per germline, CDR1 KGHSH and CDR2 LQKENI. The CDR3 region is CASSPKGSSTGELFF. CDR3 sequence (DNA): TGTGCCAGCTCACCAAAGGGGTCGAGCACCGGGGAGCTGTTTTTT. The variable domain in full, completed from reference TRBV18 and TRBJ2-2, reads NAGVMQNPRHLVRRRGQEARLRCSPMKGHSHVYWYRQLPEEGLKFMVYLQKENIIDESGMPKERFSAEFPKEGPSILRIQQVVRGDSAAYFCASSPKGSSTGELFFGEGSRLTVL.

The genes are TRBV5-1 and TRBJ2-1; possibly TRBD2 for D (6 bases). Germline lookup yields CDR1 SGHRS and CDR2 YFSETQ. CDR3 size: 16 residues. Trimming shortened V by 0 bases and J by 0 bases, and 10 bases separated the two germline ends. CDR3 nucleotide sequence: TGCGCCAGCAGCTTGGTATCCGGGGGCTCCTACAATGAGCAGTTCTTC. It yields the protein CASSLVSGGSYNEQFF.

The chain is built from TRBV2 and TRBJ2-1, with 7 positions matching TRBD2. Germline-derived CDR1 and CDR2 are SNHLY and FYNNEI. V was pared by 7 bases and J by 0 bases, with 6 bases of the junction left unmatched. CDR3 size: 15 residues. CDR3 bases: TGTGCCAGCAAGGTCGGGGGGAGCTCCTACAATGAGCAGTTCTTC. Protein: CASKVGGSSYNEQFF.

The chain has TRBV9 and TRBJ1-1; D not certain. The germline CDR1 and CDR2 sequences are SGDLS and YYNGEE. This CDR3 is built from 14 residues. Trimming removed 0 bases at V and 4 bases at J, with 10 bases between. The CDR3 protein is CASSVGGFGTEAFF. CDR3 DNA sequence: TGTGCCAGCAGCGTAGGAGGATTCGGCACTGAAGCTTTCTTT. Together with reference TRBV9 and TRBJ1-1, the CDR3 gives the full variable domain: DSGVTQTPKHLITATGQRVTLRCSPRSGDLSVYWYQQSLDQGLQFLIQYYNGEERAKGNILERFSAQQFPDLHSELNLSSLELGDSALYFCASSVGGFGTEAFFGQGTRLTVV.

The CDR3 bases are TGTGCCAGCAGTCCACGCGGCAGGGGAGCCACTGAAGCTTTCTTT. It specifies CASSPRGRGATEAFF. The chain carries TRBV28 and TRBJ1-1, with TRBD1 as a possible D gene (6 bases). CDR1 is MDHEN and CDR2 is SYDVKM in the germline V gene. The CDR3 loop spans 15 amino acids. Deletions cut 5 bases from V and 4 bases from J, with 17 bases between.

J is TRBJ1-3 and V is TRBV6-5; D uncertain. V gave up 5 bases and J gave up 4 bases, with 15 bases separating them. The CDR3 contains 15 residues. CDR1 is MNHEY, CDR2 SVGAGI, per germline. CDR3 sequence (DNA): TGTGCCAGCAGTACCTCTATCTCCCCGGGAAACACCATATATTTT. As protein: CASSTSISPGNTIYF.